Listed below are T cell receptor beta chains from one sample, sequenced in a study of early stage breast cancer tumors. The protocol was immunoSEQ multiplex PCR, while the TCRdb copy is restricted to in-frame clones and leaves out a portion. Here the sample spans tens of thousands of clones, 90% to 95% being singletons. Sequenced material: blood. These receptor sequences come from a person aged 65-85 years with breast cancer. Both conserved end residues are part of each CDR3. The D gene is left open where the match is weak. Clone sizes are given selectively: once, few, many, or a class where the clone is expanded.

CDR3 length,D gene,clone size,V gene,J gene,CDR3 DNA,CDR3 protein
13,-,-,TRBV30,TRBJ2-5,TGTGCCTGGAGTGTACAGGGTCAAGAGACCCAGTACTTC,CAWSVQGQETQYF
14,TRBD1,-,TRBV7-8,TRBJ2-5,TGTGCCAGCAGAAAAGACAGGGGAGGAGAGACCCAGTACTTC,CASRKDRGGETQYF
16,TRBD2,once,TRBV4-2,TRBJ2-7,TGTGCCAGCAGCCAATCCCAACTAGCGGGTCCCTACGAGCAGTACTTC,CASSQSQLAGPYEQYF
14,-,-,TRBV18,TRBJ1-1,TGTGCCAGCTCACCACGCCGGGAGGGCACTGAAGCTTTCTTT,CASSPRREGTEAFF
12,-,-,TRBV29-1,TRBJ2-1,TGCAGCGTTGAGGGAGGATACAATGAGCAGTTCTTC,CSVEGGYNEQFF
14,-,-,TRBV7-6,TRBJ2-2,TGTGCCAGCAGCCCGTCAGGGATCACCGGGGAGCTGTTTTTT,CASSPSGITGELFF
13,-,-,TRBV28,TRBJ2-7,TGTGCCACCATGACAGTCACCACCTACGAGCAGTACTTC,CATMTVTTYEQYF
14,-,-,TRBV19,TRBJ1-1,TGTGCCAGTACCGCGACAGCCAGGGGCACTGAAGCTTTCTTT,CASTATARGTEAFF
12,-,-,TRBV5-5,TRBJ1-6,TGTGCCAGCAGCTTCCGTGATTCACCCCTCCACTTT,CASSFRDSPLHF
14,TRBD2,-,TRBV5-1,TRBJ2-1,TGCGCCAGCAGCTTGGGGGACTACTACAATGAGCAGTTCTTC,CASSLGDYYNEQFF
15,-,-,TRBV4-1,TRBJ2-1,TGCGCCAGCAGCCAATCGCCCAGGGTCTACAATGAGCAGTTCTTC,CASSQSPRVYNEQFF
15,-,once,TRBV2,TRBJ1-5,TGTGCCAGCAGTGACCCCCCAGGGAGGGGTCAGCCCCAGCATTTT,CASSDPPGRGQPQHF
15,-,-,TRBV19,TRBJ1-1,TGTGCCAGTAGTATGGGGAGGTCCATGAACACTGAAGCTTTCTTT,CASSMGRSMNTEAFF
13,-,-,TRBV6-6,TRBJ1-6,TGTGCCAGCAGTTACGGAGGGGACTCACCCCTCCACTTT,CASSYGGDSPLHF
13,-,-,TRBV10-3,TRBJ1-1,TGTGCCATCAATGGAGTACCGGACACTGAAGCTTTCTTT,CAINGVPDTEAFF
17,TRBD2,-,TRBV19,TRBJ2-7,TGTGCCAGTAGTATAGAGTCGGGACTAGGAGCCGTCTACGAGCAGTACTTC,CASSIESGLGAVYEQYF
13,-,-,TRBV7-3,TRBJ1-1,TGTGCCAGCAGCCCCTCAGGGAAAACTGAAGCTTTCTTT,CASSPSGKTEAFF
16,TRBD1,-,TRBV4-1,TRBJ1-2,TGCGCCAGCAGCCAAGTTAGAGGGACCCGGGACAGTGGCTACACCTTC,CASSQVRGTRDSGYTF
13,-,-,TRBV6-6,TRBJ1-2,TGTGCCAGCAGGGAACAGGCGAACTATGGCTACACCTTC,CASREQANYGYTF
13,-,-,TRBV2,TRBJ1-1,TGTGCCAGCAGGGACAGTGAGAACACTGAAGCTTTCTTT,CASRDSENTEAFF
17,TRBD2,-,TRBV5-1,TRBJ2-7,TGCGCCAGCAGCCGGACTAGCGGGAGGCTCCTCTCCTACGAGCAGTACTTC,CASSRTSGRLLSYEQYF
13,TRBD1,-,TRBV6-6,TRBJ1-2,TGTGCCAGCAGTTGGGACAGGGTCTATGGCTACACCTTC,CASSWDRVYGYTF
12,-,-,TRBV29-1,TRBJ2-1,TGCAGCGTCCAGGCCTTCGTGGATGAGCAGTTCTTC,CSVQAFVDEQFF
18,-,-,TRBV5-1,TRBJ2-7,TGCGCCAGCAGCTTGAGGCCAGGGGCTAGCGGCCAGTCCTACGAGCAGTACTTC,CASSLRPGASGQSYEQYF
15,TRBD1,-,TRBV28,TRBJ1-2,TGTGCCAGCAGTTCCCCGCCGGGGGACAGGGTGGGCTACACCTTC,CASSSPPGDRVGYTF
14,-,once,TRBV6-6,TRBJ2-7,TGTGCCAGCAGTTACTTAGCCTCCTACTACGAGCAGTACTTC,CASSYLASYYEQYF
15,TRBD1,-,TRBV5-1,TRBJ2-1,TGCGCCAGCAGCTCCGGGACAGGGGCCCGCCATGAGCAGTTCTTC,CASSSGTGARHEQFF
14,TRBD2,-,TRBV5-6,TRBJ2-5,TGTGCCAGCAGCTTTGGGACTATACAAGAGACCCAGTACTTC,CASSFGTIQETQYF
15,TRBD1,-,TRBV10-3,TRBJ2-7,TGTGCCATCAGTCCGGGACAGTTGGTCTCCTACGAGCAGTACTTC,CAISPGQLVSYEQYF
15,TRBD1,-,TRBV7-6,TRBJ2-2,TGTGCCAGCAGCGACCGACAGGGGGCTGACGGGGAGCTGTTTTTT,CASSDRQGADGELFF
14,TRBD2,-,TRBV7-2,TRBJ2-7,TGTGCCAGCAGCCCTCCCGCGGGGGGTGGCGAGCAGTACTTC,CASSPPAGGGEQYF
16,TRBD2,-,TRBV9,TRBJ2-3,TGTGCCAGCAGCGAGGGGGGACTAGCGGGAGGGGATACGCAGTATTTT,CASSEGGLAGGDTQYF
11,TRBD1,-,TRBV29-1,TRBJ1-1,TGCAGCGTCGGCCACAGGGGTGAAGCTTTCTTT,CSVGHRGEAFF
14,-,-,TRBV28,TRBJ1-5,TGTGCCAGCAGTTTCGGGGGAAGCAATCAGCCCCAGCATTTT,CASSFGGSNQPQHF
15,-,-,TRBV6-1,TRBJ2-1,TGTGCCAGCAGGTCCGGGCTAGCTGCCTACAATGAGCAGTTCTTC,CASRSGLAAYNEQFF
15,-,-,TRBV6-5,TRBJ2-1,TGTGCCAGCACTGCTAGCTGGTCGGGATACAATGAGCAGTTCTTC,CASTASWSGYNEQFF
15,TRBD1,-,TRBV5-1,TRBJ1-4,TGCGCCAGCAGCGAGGGGACAGGGGTATATGAAAAACTGTTTTTT,CASSEGTGVYEKLFF
14,-,-,TRBV6-1,TRBJ1-2,TGTGCCAGCAGCCGTGAGCTAGTAGTGGCGAGCTACACCTTC,CASSRELVVASYTF
16,-,-,TRBV11-2,TRBJ2-3,TGTGCCAGCAGCCCCCGGGAGGGGGCTAGCACAGATACGCAGTATTTT,CASSPREGASTDTQYF
15,TRBD2,once,TRBV5-4,TRBJ2-3,TGTGCCAGCAGGGTGGGACTAGCGGACACAGATACGCAGTATTTT,CASRVGLADTDTQYF
14,-,once,TRBV15,TRBJ2-7,TGTGCCACCAGCAGAGATCTAAGTCTCCAGGGGCAGTACTTC,CATSRDLSLQGQYF
13,-,-,TRBV2,TRBJ2-2,TGTGCCAGCAGGACCTACAGGACCGGGGAGCTGTTTTTT,CASRTYRTGELFF
14,-,-,TRBV6-5,TRBJ1-2,TGTGCCAGCAGTTACGGAGGAGTTCTCTATGGCTACACCTTC,CASSYGGVLYGYTF
15,-,-,TRBV5-1,TRBJ1-4,TGCGCCAGCAGCTTTCAGGGTTCAACTAATGAAAAACTGTTTTTT,CASSFQGSTNEKLFF
12,-,-,TRBV28,TRBJ2-7,TGTGCCAGCAGTTCTTGGGCCCACGAGCAGTACTTC,CASSSWAHEQYF
15,TRBD2,-,TRBV19,TRBJ2-7,TGTGCCACGAGCGGGAACACTCAGGGCTCTTACGAGCAGTACTTC,CATSGNTQGSYEQYF
13,TRBD1,-,TRBV5-1,TRBJ2-5,TGCGCCACCACGACAGGGGGGCAAGAGACCCAGTACTTC,CATTTGGQETQYF
15,-,-,TRBV18,TRBJ1-5,TGTGCCAGCCGAGGGGGAGGGCCGAGCAATCAGCCCCAGCATTTT,CASRGGGPSNQPQHF
14,TRBD1,-,TRBV6-6,TRBJ1-2,TGTGCCAGCAGTTACTCGGGACAGCCCTATGGCTACACCTTC,CASSYSGQPYGYTF
16,TRBD2,-,TRBV4-1,TRBJ2-1,TGCGCCAGCAGCCAAGAAGGACTAGCGGCGTACAATGAGCAGTTCTTC,CASSQEGLAAYNEQFF
15,-,-,TRBV6-5,TRBJ2-3,TGTGCCAGCAGTTACGGGGCGCTGAGCACAGATACGCAGTATTTT,CASSYGALSTDTQYF
14,-,once,TRBV10-3,TRBJ1-5,TGTGCCATCAGTGGATCCTATAGCAATCAGCCCCAGCATTTT,CAISGSYSNQPQHF
12,-,-,TRBV7-9,TRBJ2-7,TGTGCCAGCAGCTTAAGCATTTACGAGCAGTACTTC,CASSLSIYEQYF
13,TRBD2,-,TRBV6-5,TRBJ2-3,TGTGCCAGCAGAGCTCCGGGACTAGAGACGCAGTATTTT,CASRAPGLETQYF
16,-,-,TRBV7-2,TRBJ2-5,TGTGCCAGCAGCTTAAGCGGGCCATCCTCGGGAGAGACCCAGTACTTC,CASSLSGPSSGETQYF
17,-,once,TRBV15,TRBJ1-3,TGTGCCACCAGCAGAGATTTGGGGGCAACCTCTGGAAACACCATATATTTT,CATSRDLGATSGNTIYF
15,-,-,TRBV7-2,TRBJ1-1,TGTGCCAGCACCTCGATGTCCAGTGTGAACACTGAAGCTTTCTTT,CASTSMSSVNTEAFF
15,TRBD2,-,TRBV6-5,TRBJ2-7,TGTGCCAGCACCCCGCGGGGGGAGCACTCCTACGAGCAGTACTTC,CASTPRGEHSYEQYF
15,-,-,TRBV6-6,TRBJ2-1,TGTGCCAGCACAACCCAACCGCCAGGGTCGCATGAGCAGTTCTTC,CASTTQPPGSHEQFF